The 19 T cell receptor beta chains presented below share a single source sample, sequenced in a study of cytomegalovirus exposure and HLA in healthy donors. 60 Vbeta and 13 Jbeta primers were used in PCR. TCRdb keeps only in-frame clones here, not all; method: immunoSEQ multiplex PCR. The data hold some 71,000 clones, with around 76% observed a single time. Material: PBMCs. Source of these receptors: a young man in good health and CMV-seronegative.

The chain is built from TRBV2 and TRBJ2-5, with 13 positions matching TRBD2. CDR3 length: 15 residues. V shed 3 bases and J 4 bases; nucleotides not matched to a gene: 2. Germline V gene sequence: CDR1 SNHLY, CDR2 FYNNEI. Written as DNA, the CDR3 is TGTGCCAGCAGTGATCGGACTAGCGGGGGAGAGACCCAGTACTTC. It yields the protein CASSDRTSGGETQYF. Full variable domain (rest looked up from reference TRBV2 and TRBJ2-5): EPEVTQTPSHQVTQMGQEVILRCVPISNHLYFYWYRQILGQKVEFLVSFYNNEISEKSEIFDDQFSVERPDGSNFTLKIRSTKLEDSAMYFCASSDRTSGGETQYFGPGTRLLVL.

This clone was seen a handful of times. This sequence joins TRBV11-2 and TRBJ2-5, with D maybe TRBD1 (5 bases). CDR3 length equals 15 residues. The ends were cut back, 0 bases at V and 5 bases at J, with 13 bases in the middle. Looked up from germline, CDR1 is SGHAT and CDR2 is FQNNGV. Here the CDR3 reads CASSLDSGAGETQYF. CDR3 nucleotides: TGTGCCAGCAGCTTAGACAGTGGGGCCGGCGAGACCCAGTACTTC.

The gene calls are TRBV2 and TRBJ2-4, with no clear D. Germline CDR1 is SNHLY and CDR2 is FYNNEI. The CDR3 sequence is 16 residues long. Trimming removed 3 bases at V and 0 bases at J, with 12 bases between. The CDR3 sequence: CASSDLRTGAKNIQYF. The CDR3 nucleotides read TGTGCCAGCAGTGATTTACGTACCGGAGCCAAAAACATTCAGTACTTC.

This clone was detected once. The rearrangement links TRBV7-2 to TRBJ2-6; D gene uncertain. Germline V gene data show CDR1 as SGHTA and CDR2 as FQGNSA. V lost 1 base and J lost 3, with 7 bases in between. The CDR3 is made up of 15 amino acids. The CDR3 nucleotides are TGTGCCAGCAGCTTAGGGGCTTTTGGGGCCAACGTCCTGACTTTC. Residues: CASSLGAFGANVLTF.

The V gene is TRBV14, the J gene TRBJ2-3; D ambiguous. Trimming took 1 base from V and 4 from J, leaving 6 bases between them. This CDR3 has 13 amino acids. Germline V gene data show CDR1 as SGHDN and CDR2 as FVKESK. The CDR3 protein is CASSQASADTQYF. In nucleotides, the CDR3 is TGTGCCAGCAGCCAAGCGTCCGCAGATACGCAGTATTTT. Full variable domain (outside the CDR3, taken from reference TRBV14 and TRBJ2-3): EAGVTQFPSHSVIEKGQTVTLRCDPISGHDNLYWYRRVMGKEIKFLLHFVKESKQDESGMPNNRFLAERTGGTYSTLKVQPAELEDSGVYFCASSQASADTQYFGPGTRLTVL.

CDR3 in amino acids: CASSQRYRGYTGELFF. The CDR3 DNA is TGCGCCAGCAGCCAACGGTACAGGGGGTACACCGGGGAGCTGTTTTTT. The V gene is TRBV4-3, the J gene TRBJ2-2, with 8 bases identical to TRBD1. This CDR3 spans 16 amino acids. The germline CDR1 and CDR2 sequences are LGHNA and YSLEER. V dropped 2 bases and J dropped 3; count of bases not matched to a gene: 5.

V usage is TRBV27 and J usage is TRBJ2-3, with 7 bases aligning to TRBD2. From germline, CDR1 is MNHEY and CDR2 SMNVEV (reference sequence). After removal of 5 bases from V and 2 bases from J, the junction contained 4 bases not matched to a gene. The CDR3 extends over 14 amino acids. The CDR3 sequence is CASSGGDNTDTQYF. For the CDR3, the DNA is TGTGCCAGCAGTGGGGGGGATAACACAGATACGCAGTATTTT.

This clone appeared once. The CDR3 loop reads CASSPIKGQGGTEAFF. The DNA for the CDR3 is TGTGCCAGCAGTCCCATTAAAGGGCAGGGAGGCACTGAAGCTTTCTTT. The chain couples TRBV28 to TRBJ1-1; D may be TRBD1 (5 bases). The CDR3 is made up of 16 amino acids. V was cut by 5 bases and J by 4 bases, with 20 bases left in between. CDR1 is MDHEN and CDR2 is SYDVKM in the germline V gene.

Written as DNA, the CDR3 is TGCGCCAGCAGTGAGTCAACATCCCCGCCCTATGGCTACACCTTC. Residues: CASSESTSPPYGYTF. The V and J genes are TRBV10-2 and TRBJ1-2; D is unclear. The V and J ends lost 0 bases and 4 bases respectively, with 12 bases between them. CDR1 is WSHSY, CDR2 SAAADI, per germline. The CDR3 runs 15 residues.

This chain connects TRBV5-1 to TRBJ1-2; 11 nucleotides agree with TRBD1. CDR3 length: 16 amino acids. From germline, CDR1 is SGHRS and CDR2 YFSETQ. Trimming removed 3 bases from V and 2 bases from J; junction bases left unmatched: 6. The DNA of the CDR3 is TGCGCCAGCAGCTCCGGGACAGGGGGGAAGAACTATGGCTACACCTTC. Residues: CASSSGTGGKNYGYTF.

The J gene is TRBJ1-2, the V gene TRBV11-2; no clear D. The CDR3 covers 13 residues. With 5 bases removed from V and 8 bases from J, the gap between germline ends came to 15 bases. Germline CDR1 is SGHAT and CDR2 is FQNNGV. The CDR3 DNA follows: TGTGCCAGCAGCACCCAACAGTTACTGGGCTACACCTTC. It yields the protein CASSTQQLLGYTF.

The DNA for the CDR3 is TGTGCCAGCAGTGAAACGAAGGCTAGCGGCTACAATGAGCAGTTCTTC. Its protein product is CASSETKASGYNEQFF. This chain joins TRBV6-1 and TRBJ2-1; 7 bases line up with TRBD2. Germline CDR1 is MNHNS and CDR2 is SASEGT. The CDR3 loop spans 16 amino acids. V lost 2 bases to trimming and J lost 3 bases; unmatched junction nucleotides: 7.

The gene calls are TRBV30 and TRBJ2-4; 8 nucleotides line up with TRBD2. Germline V gene lookup returns CDR1 GTSNPN and CDR2 SVGIG (reference sequence). There are 18 residues in the CDR3. The V segment lost 0 bases and the J segment 4 bases; nucleotides outside the gene matches: 14. CDR3 nucleotides: TGTGCCTGGAGTGTAGGGCCCCCCCGGAGCGGGGGTAAAAACATTCAGTACTTC. Its translation: CAWSVGPPRSGGKNIQYF.

This chain uses TRBV9 with TRBJ2-3; 7 bases line up with TRBD2. Germline CDR1 SGDLS, CDR2 YYNGEE. The CDR3 is 13 residues long. The V segment lost 10 bases and the J segment 2 bases; nucleotides outside the gene matches: 7. The CDR3 DNA reads TGTGCCTCGGGGGGTGGGGACACAGATACGCAGTATTTT. Its protein is CASGGGDTDTQYF.

In its sample, this clone was seen once. The chain is built from TRBV7-8 and TRBJ1-6, with 7 nucleotides matching TRBD1. Germline-derived CDR1 and CDR2 are SGHVS and FQNEAQ. Trimming took 4 bases from V and 7 from J; bases not matched to a gene: 7. The CDR3 has 15 amino acids. The CDR3 nucleotides are TGTGCCAGCAGCTGGTGGGGGACAGAGAATTCACCCCTCCACTTT. Its translation is CASSWWGTENSPLHF.

This clone showed up just a few times. The J gene is TRBJ1-6, the V gene TRBV19, with TRBD1 matching 7 bases. The CDR3 has 17 amino acids. From germline, CDR1 is LNHDA and CDR2 SQIVND (reference sequence). The J segment lost 9 bases and the V segment lost 0 bases, leaving 11 bases of the junction unmatched. The CDR3 is CASSIDGSQGDGSPLHF. DNA for the CDR3: TGTGCCAGTAGTATAGATGGTTCTCAGGGGGACGGTTCACCCCTCCACTTT.

The chain couples TRBV7-9 to TRBJ1-2; 7 bases align to TRBD1. Germline lookup yields CDR1 SEHNR and CDR2 FQNEAQ (reference sequence). V lost 5 bases to trimming and J lost 4 bases; unmatched junction nucleotides: 10. The CDR3 is made up of 15 amino acids. CDR3 in DNA: TGTGCCAGCAGCCGAGGGCAGGGGACAGTCTATGGCTACACCTTC. Encoded protein: CASSRGQGTVYGYTF.

This sequence joins TRBV15 and TRBJ1-6; 7 bases map to TRBD1. Per the germline V gene, CDR1 is LNHNV and CDR2 is YYDKDF (reference sequence). V dropped 2 bases and J dropped 0; count of bases not matched to a gene: 10. The CDR3 is made up of 19 amino acids. Written as DNA, the CDR3 is TGTGCCACCAGCAGATATAAGGGACAGCTTACCTCCTATAATTCACCCCTCCACTTT. Translation gives CATSRYKGQLTSYNSPLHF.

In nucleotides, the CDR3 is TGCGCCAGCAACGGGGACTACCAGCGGGGGATCTCTAGCACAGATACGCAGTATTTT. Protein: CASNGDYQRGISSTDTQYF. This rearrangement joins TRBV5-1 to TRBJ2-3, with 8 bases aligning to TRBD2. CDR3 size: 19 residues. J lost 0 bases, V lost 6 bases, and 18 bases had no gene match. CDR1 and CDR2 (germline): SGHRS, YFSETQ.